Listed below are T cell receptor beta chains from one sample, sequenced in a study of cytomegalovirus exposure and HLA in healthy donors. Measured with immunoSEQ multiplex PCR; TCRdb has only the in-frame clones, and not every one. In the table there are 150,000 to 200,000 clones, 80% to 85% of which are singletons. Sequencing used PBMCs. These receptor sequences come from a woman aged 40-49 years in good health and CMV-seronegative. Each CDR3 is given with its conserved first and last residue. Each record gives: clone size, D gene, V gene, J gene, CDR3 DNA, CDR3 protein. The D gene is left open where the match is weak. Size is stated for part of the rows, as once, few or many counts, or as a class when the clone is expanded.

abundance: few
d_gene: -
v_gene: TRBV30
j_gene: TRBJ1-6
CDR3nt: TGTGCCTGGAGTAGGGAGACTCAGTATTCACCCCTCCACTTT
CDR3aa: CAWSRETQYSPLHF

abundance: -
d_gene: -
v_gene: TRBV11-3
j_gene: TRBJ1-2
CDR3nt: TGTGCCAGCAGCTTAGTAGATTCCACCCACTATGGCTACACCTTC
CDR3aa: CASSLVDSTHYGYTF

abundance: -
d_gene: TRBD2
v_gene: TRBV9
j_gene: TRBJ2-2
CDR3nt: TGTGCCAGCAGCGTAACTAGCGGGAGTTCTGGAAGCGGGGAGCTGTTTTTT
CDR3aa: CASSVTSGSSGSGELFF

abundance: -
d_gene: -
v_gene: TRBV21-1
j_gene: TRBJ2-3
CDR3nt: TGTGCCAGCGGTACCCCGGGGGGGCACACAGATACGCAGTATTTT
CDR3aa: CASGTPGGHTDTQYF

abundance: -
d_gene: -
v_gene: TRBV6-5
j_gene: TRBJ1-6
CDR3nt: TGTGCCAGCACCACATCCGGACAGACTTCACCCCTCCACTTT
CDR3aa: CASTTSGQTSPLHF

abundance: -
d_gene: TRBD1
v_gene: TRBV11-1
j_gene: TRBJ1-2
CDR3nt: TGTGCCAGCAGCCAAAACGCGCTCGGACAGGGCGACTATGGCTACACCTTC
CDR3aa: CASSQNALGQGDYGYTF

abundance: -
d_gene: -
v_gene: TRBV5-1
j_gene: TRBJ2-3
CDR3nt: TGCGCCAGCAGCAGACCTAGCGGCACAGATACGCAGTATTTT
CDR3aa: CASSRPSGTDTQYF

abundance: -
d_gene: -
v_gene: TRBV19
j_gene: TRBJ2-3
CDR3nt: TGTGCCAGTAGACGCTCGGAGGGCCACTGGGGTATGGGCACAGATACGCAGTATTTT
CDR3aa: CASRRSEGHWGMGTDTQYF

abundance: -
d_gene: TRBD2
v_gene: TRBV7-2
j_gene: TRBJ2-1
CDR3nt: TGTGCCAGCAGCGCCACTAGCGGGAGGGGGAATGAGCAGTTCTTC
CDR3aa: CASSATSGRGNEQFF

abundance: once
d_gene: TRBD2
v_gene: TRBV7-3
j_gene: TRBJ2-1
CDR3nt: TGTGCCAGCAGCTACCGGACTAGCGGGACAGCGAGTGAGCAGTTCTTC
CDR3aa: CASSYRTSGTASEQFF

abundance: once
d_gene: -
v_gene: TRBV11-2
j_gene: TRBJ2-7
CDR3nt: TGTGCCAGCAGCTTCCCGATCGACAGGACCACCTACGAGCAGTACTTC
CDR3aa: CASSFPIDRTTYEQYF

abundance: few
d_gene: TRBD2
v_gene: TRBV13
j_gene: TRBJ2-7
CDR3nt: TGTGCCAGCAGCCCGACCCCGCCTAGCGGGAGCACCAACGAGCAGTACTTC
CDR3aa: CASSPTPPSGSTNEQYF

abundance: -
d_gene: TRBD1
v_gene: TRBV11-3
j_gene: TRBJ1-3
CDR3nt: TGTGCCAGCAGCGCAAGACAGGGGCTCTCTGGAAACACCATATATTTT
CDR3aa: CASSARQGLSGNTIYF

abundance: few
d_gene: TRBD2
v_gene: TRBV7-2
j_gene: TRBJ2-7
CDR3nt: TGTGCCAGCAGGACTAGCGGGAGTTTTGGCGAGCAGTACTTC
CDR3aa: CASRTSGSFGEQYF

abundance: -
d_gene: -
v_gene: TRBV5-6
j_gene: TRBJ2-7
CDR3nt: TGTGCCAGCAGCTTGGCCGAGGATTTTCCGGGAGAGCAGTACTTC
CDR3aa: CASSLAEDFPGEQYF

abundance: -
d_gene: -
v_gene: TRBV2
j_gene: TRBJ1-3
CDR3nt: TGTGCCAGGCGACAGGACTCTGGAAACACCATATATTTT
CDR3aa: CARRQDSGNTIYF

abundance: -
d_gene: -
v_gene: TRBV11-3
j_gene: TRBJ2-1
CDR3nt: TGTGCCAGCAGCTTAGGAGGTAGCTCCTACAATGAGCAGTTCTTC
CDR3aa: CASSLGGSSYNEQFF

abundance: -
d_gene: -
v_gene: TRBV7-2
j_gene: TRBJ1-3
CDR3nt: TGTGCCAGCAGCTTAGTGTCAGGGTTCGGCTCTGGAAACACCATATATTTT
CDR3aa: CASSLVSGFGSGNTIYF

abundance: -
d_gene: -
v_gene: TRBV7-8
j_gene: TRBJ1-2
CDR3nt: TGTGCCAGCAGCCCCGTCGGGGCGGGGAATGGCTACACCTTC
CDR3aa: CASSPVGAGNGYTF

abundance: once
d_gene: -
v_gene: TRBV30
j_gene: TRBJ1-4
CDR3nt: TGTGCCTGGAGTGTAACTCACAGGGTTCGGGAAAAACTGTTTTTT
CDR3aa: CAWSVTHRVREKLFF

abundance: once
d_gene: -
v_gene: TRBV5-5
j_gene: TRBJ2-7
CDR3nt: TGTGCCAGCAGCTTAGGACACCTCTCCTACGAGCAGTACTTC
CDR3aa: CASSLGHLSYEQYF

abundance: -
d_gene: -
v_gene: TRBV4-1
j_gene: TRBJ1-1
CDR3nt: TGCGCCAGCAGCCAAGAGTCGAAGCTGGAAGCTTTCTTT
CDR3aa: CASSQESKLEAFF

abundance: -
d_gene: TRBD1
v_gene: TRBV5-4
j_gene: TRBJ2-2
CDR3nt: TGTGCCAGCAGCTTGAGGGCGGGACAGGGGGCAACCGGGGAGCTGTTTTTT
CDR3aa: CASSLRAGQGATGELFF

abundance: -
d_gene: -
v_gene: TRBV30
j_gene: TRBJ2-2
CDR3nt: TGTGCCTGGAGTGCTAACAGGGTTGGCCCCGGGGAGCTATTTTTT
CDR3aa: CAWSANRVGPGELFF

abundance: -
d_gene: -
v_gene: TRBV2
j_gene: TRBJ1-3
CDR3nt: TGTGCCAGCAGTGATCTTTCTGCTGGAAACACCATATATTTT
CDR3aa: CASSDLSAGNTIYF

abundance: -
d_gene: TRBD1
v_gene: TRBV14
j_gene: TRBJ1-3
CDR3nt: TGTGCCAGCAGCGGCCTCGGACAGGGAAGTGGAAACACCATATATTTT
CDR3aa: CASSGLGQGSGNTIYF

abundance: -
d_gene: -
v_gene: TRBV9
j_gene: TRBJ1-6
CDR3nt: TGTGCCAGCAGCGTAGAGAACTTAAATTCACCCCTCCACTTT
CDR3aa: CASSVENLNSPLHF

abundance: -
d_gene: TRBD1
v_gene: TRBV27
j_gene: TRBJ1-1
CDR3nt: TGTGCCAGCGTATCCGGGACAGAGGGGGGAAACACTGAAGCTTTCTTT
CDR3aa: CASVSGTEGGNTEAFF

abundance: -
d_gene: -
v_gene: TRBV7-9
j_gene: TRBJ1-3
CDR3nt: TGTGCCAGCAGCTTACAGGGCAGCTCTGGAAACACCATATATTTT
CDR3aa: CASSLQGSSGNTIYF

abundance: -
d_gene: TRBD1
v_gene: TRBV2
j_gene: TRBJ2-1
CDR3nt: TGTGCCAGCAGGCGACAGGGGGCATCGTACAATGAGCAGTTCTTC
CDR3aa: CASRRQGASYNEQFF

abundance: -
d_gene: TRBD1
v_gene: TRBV6-5
j_gene: TRBJ1-2
CDR3nt: TGTGCCAGCAGAAAAACCGGGACAGAAGGCTACACCTTC
CDR3aa: CASRKTGTEGYTF

abundance: few
d_gene: -
v_gene: TRBV2
j_gene: TRBJ2-7
CDR3nt: TGTGCCAGCACCCCCCCGAGGATCCTCTCCTACGAGCAGTACTTC
CDR3aa: CASTPPRILSYEQYF

abundance: -
d_gene: TRBD1
v_gene: TRBV9
j_gene: TRBJ2-5
CDR3nt: TGTGCCAGCAGCGTAGGCGGGACAGGGTCGGAGACCCAGTACTTC
CDR3aa: CASSVGGTGSETQYF

abundance: once
d_gene: -
v_gene: TRBV5-1
j_gene: TRBJ2-7
CDR3nt: TGCGCCAGCAGCTTGTTGGGGCCTCTCTACGAGCAGTACTTC
CDR3aa: CASSLLGPLYEQYF

abundance: -
d_gene: -
v_gene: TRBV7-2
j_gene: TRBJ2-2
CDR3nt: TGTGCCAGCAGCTCAGTCGGGAGGGGGCATAGCACCGGGGAGCTGTTTTTT
CDR3aa: CASSSVGRGHSTGELFF

abundance: once
d_gene: -
v_gene: TRBV6-4
j_gene: TRBJ2-5
CDR3nt: TGTGCCAGCAGTGCGACTGCCCTGGAGACCCAGTACTTC
CDR3aa: CASSATALETQYF

abundance: -
d_gene: -
v_gene: TRBV5-5
j_gene: TRBJ1-5
CDR3nt: TGTGCCAGCAGCTTGCATAGTACAGGCTATAGCAATCAGCCCCAGCATTTT
CDR3aa: CASSLHSTGYSNQPQHF

abundance: -
d_gene: -
v_gene: TRBV5-8
j_gene: TRBJ1-1
CDR3nt: TGTGCCAGCAGGCCTTATCGGGACTGGAACACTGAAGCTTTCTTT
CDR3aa: CASRPYRDWNTEAFF

abundance: -
d_gene: TRBD2
v_gene: TRBV19
j_gene: TRBJ2-2
CDR3nt: TGTGCCAGTAGTGGGGCGGGAGGGACCGGGGAGCTGTTTTTT
CDR3aa: CASSGAGGTGELFF

abundance: -
d_gene: -
v_gene: TRBV19
j_gene: TRBJ2-2
CDR3nt: TGTGCCAGTAGTTCCGACAAGCAAGTTCAAACCGGGGAGCTGTTTTTT
CDR3aa: CASSSDKQVQTGELFF

abundance: -
d_gene: TRBD2
v_gene: TRBV11-3
j_gene: TRBJ2-7
CDR3nt: TGTGCCAGCAGCTACGGACTAGCGGGAGTCGAGCAGTACTTC
CDR3aa: CASSYGLAGVEQYF

abundance: few
d_gene: TRBD1
v_gene: TRBV5-8
j_gene: TRBJ2-1
CDR3nt: TGTGCCAGCAGCTTGGCGGTGGGACAGGGGGGCAATGAGCAGTTCTTC
CDR3aa: CASSLAVGQGGNEQFF

abundance: -
d_gene: -
v_gene: TRBV7-8
j_gene: TRBJ1-5
CDR3nt: TGTGCCAGCAGCTTAAAGATTAACCCCCAGGGGTTTAGCAATCAGCCCCAGCATTTT
CDR3aa: CASSLKINPQGFSNQPQHF